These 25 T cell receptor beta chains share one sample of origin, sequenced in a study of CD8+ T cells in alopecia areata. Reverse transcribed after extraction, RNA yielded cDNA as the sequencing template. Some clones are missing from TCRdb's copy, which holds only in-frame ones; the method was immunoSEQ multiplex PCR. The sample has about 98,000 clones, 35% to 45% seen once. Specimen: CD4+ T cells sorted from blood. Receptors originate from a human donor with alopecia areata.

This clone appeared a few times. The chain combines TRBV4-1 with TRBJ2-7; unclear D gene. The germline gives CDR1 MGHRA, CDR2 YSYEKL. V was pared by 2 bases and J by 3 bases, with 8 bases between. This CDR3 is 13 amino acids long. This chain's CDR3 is CASSQQHYYEQYF. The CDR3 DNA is TGCGCCAGCAGCCAACAGCACTACTACGAGCAGTACTTC.

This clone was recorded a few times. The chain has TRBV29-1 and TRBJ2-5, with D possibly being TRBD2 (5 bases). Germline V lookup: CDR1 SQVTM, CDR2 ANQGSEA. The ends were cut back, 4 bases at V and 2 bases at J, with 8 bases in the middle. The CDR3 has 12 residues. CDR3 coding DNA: TGCAGCGTTGGAGGGATGCAAGAGACCCAGTACTTC. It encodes CSVGGMQETQYF.

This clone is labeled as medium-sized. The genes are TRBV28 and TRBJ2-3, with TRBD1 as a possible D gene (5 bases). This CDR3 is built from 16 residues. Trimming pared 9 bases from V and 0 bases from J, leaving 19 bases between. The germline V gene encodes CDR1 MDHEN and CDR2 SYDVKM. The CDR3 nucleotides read TGTGCCAGTGCCCCGACAGACCACCTTAGCACAGATACGCAGTATTTT. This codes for CASAPTDHLSTDTQYF.

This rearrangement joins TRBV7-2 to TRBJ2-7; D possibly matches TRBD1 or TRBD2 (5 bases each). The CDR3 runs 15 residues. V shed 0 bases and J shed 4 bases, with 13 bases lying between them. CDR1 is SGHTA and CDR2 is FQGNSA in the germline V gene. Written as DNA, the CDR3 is TGTGCCAGCAGCTTAGCGCTCGGGACGATGTACGAGCAGTACTTC. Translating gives CASSLALGTMYEQYF.

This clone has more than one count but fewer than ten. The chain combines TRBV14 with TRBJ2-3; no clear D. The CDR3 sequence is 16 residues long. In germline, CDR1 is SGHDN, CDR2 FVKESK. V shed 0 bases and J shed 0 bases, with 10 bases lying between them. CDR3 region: CASSQDGTASTDTQYF. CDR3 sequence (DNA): TGTGCCAGCAGCCAAGACGGCACAGCTAGCACAGATACGCAGTATTTT.

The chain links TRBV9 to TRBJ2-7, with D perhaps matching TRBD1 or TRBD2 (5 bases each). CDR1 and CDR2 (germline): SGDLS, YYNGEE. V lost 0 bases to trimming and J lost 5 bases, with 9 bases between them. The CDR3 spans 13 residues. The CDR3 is CASSVDRTHEQYF. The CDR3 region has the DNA TGTGCCAGCAGCGTAGACAGGACTCACGAGCAGTACTTC.

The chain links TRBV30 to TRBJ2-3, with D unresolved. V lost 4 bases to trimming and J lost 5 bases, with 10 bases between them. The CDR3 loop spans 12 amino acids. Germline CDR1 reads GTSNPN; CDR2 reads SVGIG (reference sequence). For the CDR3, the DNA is TGTGCCTGGACCCGCACACAAGATACGCAGTATTTT. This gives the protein CAWTRTQDTQYF.

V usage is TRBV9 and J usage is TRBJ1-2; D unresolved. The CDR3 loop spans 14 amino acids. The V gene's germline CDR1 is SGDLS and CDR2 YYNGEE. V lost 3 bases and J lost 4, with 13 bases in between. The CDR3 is CASSGKRPTYGYTF. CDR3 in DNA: TGTGCCAGCAGCGGTAAGAGACCGACCTATGGCTACACCTTC.

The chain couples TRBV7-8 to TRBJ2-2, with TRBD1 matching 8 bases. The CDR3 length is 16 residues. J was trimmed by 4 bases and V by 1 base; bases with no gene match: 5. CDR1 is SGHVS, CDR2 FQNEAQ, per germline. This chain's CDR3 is CASSLGQGLGTGELFF. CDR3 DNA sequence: TGTGCCAGCAGCTTAGGACAGGGGTTGGGCACCGGGGAGCTGTTTTTT.

The CDR3 sequence: CSVEKGGGTDTQYF. CDR3 DNA: TGCAGCGTTGAAAAAGGGGGGGGCACAGATACGCAGTATTTT. The chain is built from TRBV29-1 and TRBJ2-3; D might be TRBD2 (7 bases). Germline values: CDR1 SQVTM, CDR2 ANQGSEA. This CDR3 has 14 amino acids. V shed 2 bases and J shed 1 base, with 10 bases lying between them.

The CDR3 coding sequence is TGCGCCAGCAGCACCGGGACGCCTAACGGTTCACCCCTCCACTTT. It translates to CASSTGTPNGSPLHF. The chain carries TRBV5-1 and TRBJ1-6; a weak D match, TRBD1 (5 bases). V was clipped by 4 bases and J by 9 bases, with 17 bases between them. The CDR3 has 15 residues. The germline CDR1 and CDR2 sequences are SGHRS and YFSETQ.

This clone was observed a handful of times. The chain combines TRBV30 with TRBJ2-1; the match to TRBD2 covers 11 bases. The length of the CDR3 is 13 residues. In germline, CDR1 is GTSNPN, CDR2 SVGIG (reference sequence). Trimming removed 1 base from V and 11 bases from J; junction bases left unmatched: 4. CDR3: CAWSELAGEKQFF. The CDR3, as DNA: TGTGCCTGGAGTGAACTAGCGGGAGAAAAGCAGTTCTTC.

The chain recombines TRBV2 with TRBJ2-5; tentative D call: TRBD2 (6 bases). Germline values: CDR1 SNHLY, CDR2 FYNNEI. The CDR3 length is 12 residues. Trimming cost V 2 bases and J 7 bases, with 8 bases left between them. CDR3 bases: TGTGCCAGCAGTGAATTTAGCGGGACCCAGTACTTC. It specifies CASSEFSGTQYF.

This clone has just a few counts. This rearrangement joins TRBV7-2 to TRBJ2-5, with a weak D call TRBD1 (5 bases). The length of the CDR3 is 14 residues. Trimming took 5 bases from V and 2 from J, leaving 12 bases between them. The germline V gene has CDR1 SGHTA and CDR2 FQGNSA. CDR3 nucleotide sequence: TGTGCCAGCAGCCCCTGGGGCGGACAAGAGACCCAGTACTTC. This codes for CASSPWGGQETQYF.

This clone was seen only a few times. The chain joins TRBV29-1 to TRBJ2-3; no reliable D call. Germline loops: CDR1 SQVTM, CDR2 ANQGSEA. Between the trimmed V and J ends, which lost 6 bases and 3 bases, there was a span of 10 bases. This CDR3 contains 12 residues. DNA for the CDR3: TGCAGCGTGGGCGACCTGACAGATACGCAGTATTTT. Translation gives CSVGDLTDTQYF.

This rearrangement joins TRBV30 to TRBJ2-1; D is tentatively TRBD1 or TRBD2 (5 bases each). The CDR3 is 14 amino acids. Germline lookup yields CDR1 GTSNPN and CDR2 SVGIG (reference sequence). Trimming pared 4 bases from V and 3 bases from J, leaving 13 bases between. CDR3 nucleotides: TGTGCCTGGACGGGGCTTGTTGGCTACAATGAGCAGTTCTTC. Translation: CAWTGLVGYNEQFF.

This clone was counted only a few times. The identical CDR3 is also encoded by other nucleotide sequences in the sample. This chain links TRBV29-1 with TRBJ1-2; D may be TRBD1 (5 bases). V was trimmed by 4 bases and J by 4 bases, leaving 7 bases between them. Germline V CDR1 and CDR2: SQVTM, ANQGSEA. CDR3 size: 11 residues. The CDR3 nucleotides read TGCAGCGTTGCAGGGTCCTATGGCTACACCTTC. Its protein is CSVAGSYGYTF.

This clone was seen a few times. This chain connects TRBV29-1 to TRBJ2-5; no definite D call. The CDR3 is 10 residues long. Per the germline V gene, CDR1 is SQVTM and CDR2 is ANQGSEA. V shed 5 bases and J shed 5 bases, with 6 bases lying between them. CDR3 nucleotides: TGCAGCGTTTCTATGGAGACCCAGTACTTC. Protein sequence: CSVSMETQYF.

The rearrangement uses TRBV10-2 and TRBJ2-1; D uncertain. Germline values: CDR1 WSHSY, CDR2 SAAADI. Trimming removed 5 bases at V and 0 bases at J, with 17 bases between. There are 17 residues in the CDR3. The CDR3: CASSPPPRVSSYNEQFF. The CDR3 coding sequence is TGCGCCAGCAGTCCTCCTCCTAGAGTGAGCTCCTACAATGAGCAGTTCTTC.

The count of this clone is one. DNA for the CDR3: TGCAGCGTTGGGACAGGGGGCGCTTCGTATGGCTACACCTTC. It codes for CSVGTGGASYGYTF. The chain uses TRBV29-1 and TRBJ1-2; 11 bases fit TRBD1. This CDR3 is built from 14 residues. Per the germline V gene, CDR1 is SQVTM and CDR2 is ANQGSEA. The V and J ends lost 4 bases and 5 bases, in that order; junction bases with no gene match: 6.

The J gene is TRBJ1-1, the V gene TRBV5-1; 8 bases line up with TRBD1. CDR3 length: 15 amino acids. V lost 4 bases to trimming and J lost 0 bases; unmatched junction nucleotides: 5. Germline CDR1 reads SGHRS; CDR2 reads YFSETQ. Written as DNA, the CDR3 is TGCGCCAGCAGCGTGTCGGACAGGGTGAACACTGAAGCTTTCTTT. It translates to CASSVSDRVNTEAFF.

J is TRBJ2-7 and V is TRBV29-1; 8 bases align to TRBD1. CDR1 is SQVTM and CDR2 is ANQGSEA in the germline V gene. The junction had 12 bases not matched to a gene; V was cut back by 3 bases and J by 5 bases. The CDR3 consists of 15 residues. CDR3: CSVDPLGTGINEQYF. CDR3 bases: TGCAGCGTTGACCCCCTGGGGACAGGCATCAACGAGCAGTACTTC.

CDR3 coding DNA: TGTGCCACCAGCAGAGATCGGAGGTGGACCTACAATGAGCAGTTCTTC. Its translation is CATSRDRRWTYNEQFF. The chain employs TRBV15 and TRBJ2-1, with D tentatively TRBD2 (5 bases). The CDR3 is 16 amino acids. Germline CDR1 LNHNV, CDR2 YYDKDF (reference sequence). With 0 bases removed from V and 2 bases from J, the gap between germline ends came to 11 bases.

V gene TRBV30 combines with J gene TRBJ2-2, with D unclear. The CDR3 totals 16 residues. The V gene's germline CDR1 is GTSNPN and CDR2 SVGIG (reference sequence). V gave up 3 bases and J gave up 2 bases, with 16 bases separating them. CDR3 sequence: CAWSATRVTNTGELFF. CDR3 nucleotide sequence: TGTGCCTGGAGCGCAACACGGGTTACCAACACCGGGGAGCTGTTTTTT.

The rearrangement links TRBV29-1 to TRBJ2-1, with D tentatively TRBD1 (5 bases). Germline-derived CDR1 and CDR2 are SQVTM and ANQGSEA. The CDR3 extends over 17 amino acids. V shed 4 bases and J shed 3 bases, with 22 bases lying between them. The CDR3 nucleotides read TGCAGCGTTGTCTATTGGGTGGATAAGGGGCTCTACAATGAGCAGTTCTTC. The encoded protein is CSVVYWVDKGLYNEQFF.